Listed below are T cell receptor beta chains from one sample, sequenced in a study of blood T cell repertoires in COVID-19. Produced via immunoSEQ multiplex PCR; TCRdb's table is partial and in-frame only. The top ten clones hold just under 1% of a sample with some 230,000 clones, 70% to 90% of them seen once. What was sequenced was peripheral blood. The receptors here all came from a man aged 35-49 years with acute or convalescent COVID-19. Both conserved end residues are part of each CDR3. A D gene is named only where the DNA matches it firmly. Size tells how often a clone was seen (once, few, many) or the class of an expanded clone, and some rows leave it out.

d_call	v_call	j_call	clone_size	cdr3_nt	cdr3_aa
.	TRBV4-2	TRBJ2-7	.	TGTGCCAGCAGCCAAGGGTCGGACAGATCCTACGAGCAGTACTTC	CASSQGSDRSYEQYF
.	TRBV12-3/TRBV12-4	TRBJ1-2	.	TGTGCCAGCAGTTTCTCAAGGGAGGGCTACACCTTC	CASSFSREGYTF
TRBD2	TRBV27	TRBJ2-3	.	TGTGCCAGCAGTTCGCGGGGGGTAAGCACAGATACGCAGTATTTT	CASSSRGVSTDTQYF
.	TRBV27	TRBJ1-5	.	TGTGCCAGCAGTGTACAGGCTTATAGCAATCAGCCCCAGCATTTT	CASSVQAYSNQPQHF
TRBD2	TRBV9	TRBJ2-2	once	TGTGCCAGCACCTTGGGGGGGGGCACCGGGGAGCTGTTTTTT	CASTLGGGTGELFF
TRBD2	TRBV4-1	TRBJ2-2	.	TGCGCCAGCAGCCAACTGCGGGGGAGGGACACCGGGGAGCTGTTTTTT	CASSQLRGRDTGELFF
.	TRBV11-3	TRBJ1-1	.	TGTGCCAGCAGCTTAGATCCGGAAACAGGGCCGTCTATGAACACTGAAGCTTTCTTT	CASSLDPETGPSMNTEAFF
TRBD1	TRBV10-3	TRBJ1-1	.	TGTGCCACAGGACAGGGGGCCATGAACACTGAAGCTTTCTTT	CATGQGAMNTEAFF
TRBD1	TRBV6-5	TRBJ1-1	.	TGTGCCACTGCAAACAGGGGGGAAGCTTTCTTT	CATANRGEAFF
TRBD2	TRBV5-6	TRBJ2-7	.	TGTGCCAGCAGCTTGGAGAGGACTAGCGACTACGAGCAGTACTTC	CASSLERTSDYEQYF
TRBD1	TRBV27	TRBJ1-5	.	TGTGCCAGCAGTTTCGGGACAGGGGCTAATCAGCCCCAGCATTTT	CASSFGTGANQPQHF
.	TRBV7-8	TRBJ2-2	.	TGTGCCAGCAGCTTGGGGGGGCAGTACACCGGGGAGCTGTTTTTT	CASSLGGQYTGELFF
.	TRBV15	TRBJ2-6	once	TGTGCCACCAGCAGAGGGCACCGGGATTCTGGGGCCAACGTCCTGACTTTC	CATSRGHRDSGANVLTF
.	TRBV5-1	TRBJ2-1	few	TGCGCCAGCACTCTGATCGGGGATTACAATGAGCAGTTCTTC	CASTLIGDYNEQFF
TRBD1	TRBV10-3	TRBJ2-4	.	TGTGCCATCAGTAGGGACAGGGACATTCAGTACTTC	CAISRDRDIQYF
TRBD1	TRBV18	TRBJ1-1	.	TGTGCCAGCTCACCAAACCGGGACAGGGTTAACACTGAAGCTTTCTTT	CASSPNRDRVNTEAFF
.	TRBV14	TRBJ1-5	.	TGTGCCAGCAGCCAAAACCCCGGACAGACATATCAGCCCCAGCATTTT	CASSQNPGQTYQPQHF
TRBD1	TRBV7-6	TRBJ1-2	.	TGTGCCAGCAGCTTACTGCCTGGACAGGGTGACCATGGCTACACCTTC	CASSLLPGQGDHGYTF
.	TRBV12-3/TRBV12-4	TRBJ2-7	.	TGTGCCAGCAGTTTTTCATCGGGCTACGAGCAGTACTTC	CASSFSSGYEQYF
TRBD1	TRBV19	TRBJ1-5	.	TGTGCCAGTAGTATAGGACAGGGCGCCCGCTGGGAGCAGCCCCAGCATTTT	CASSIGQGARWEQPQHF
.	TRBV5-6	TRBJ2-2	.	TGTGCCAGCAGCTTCCGTATCAGCGCCACGAACACCGGGGAGCTGTTTTTT	CASSFRISATNTGELFF
.	TRBV6-6	TRBJ2-5	.	TGTGCCAGCAGTTACCCCGGGACACTTAAAGAGACCCAGTACTTC	CASSYPGTLKETQYF
.	TRBV18	TRBJ2-6	.	TGTGCCAGCTCACCGAAACTATCCCACTCTGGGGCCAACGTCCTGACTTTC	CASSPKLSHSGANVLTF
TRBD2	TRBV10-3	TRBJ2-1	.	TGTGCCATCAGTGAGGCCGGGACTAGCGGCGAGCAGTTCTTC	CAISEAGTSGEQFF
.	TRBV30	TRBJ1-1	.	TGTGCCTGGACGCAGTCGTTTGGAGCTTTCTTT	CAWTQSFGAFF
TRBD2	TRBV10-2	TRBJ2-3	.	TGCGCCAGCACGGAAGTCGGCGGGGGGCTGGGAGATACGCAGTATTTT	CASTEVGGGLGDTQYF
TRBD2	TRBV2	TRBJ2-5	.	TGTGCCAGCAGTCGGATTAGCGGGGGCCGGGGGGAGACCCAGTACTTC	CASSRISGGRGETQYF
.	TRBV6-6	TRBJ1-5	.	TGTGCCAGCAAGGTGGAGGAGGCTCTTAGCAATCAGCCCCAGCATTTT	CASKVEEALSNQPQHF
.	TRBV19	TRBJ1-2	few	TGTGCTTCTAACATCGGGGGGCCCTATGGCTACACCTTC	CASNIGGPYGYTF
.	TRBV27	TRBJ2-1	.	TGTGCCAGCAGTTTGGGGCCCCAGGTTGAGCAGTTCTTC	CASSLGPQVEQFF
.	TRBV12-5	TRBJ1-2	.	TGTGCTAGTGTTCTGTATGGCTACACCTTC	CASVLYGYTF
.	TRBV5-6	TRBJ1-1	.	TGTGCCAGCAGCTTTGGAGGGTTTGACACTGAAGCTTTCTTT	CASSFGGFDTEAFF